These 23 T cell receptor beta chains were all obtained from the same sample, sequenced in a study of T cell repertoires in cytomegalovirus infection. One entry per CDR3 protein results from TCRdb running MiXCR on the reads. The sample lists about 130,000 distinct CDR3 sequences; less than 9.5% were seen once. The sequencing input was PBMCs. These receptors came from a human donor in good health (CMV status not recorded). Some clones in this sample may be carry-over from other donors' samples.

This clonotype was recorded at least ten times. The V gene is TRBV28, the J gene TRBJ2-7, with TRBD1 matching 7 bases. Germline V lookup: CDR1 MDHEN, CDR2 SYDVKM. With V trimmed by 4 bases and J by 1 base, 10 bases remained unmatched. The CDR3 totals 16 residues. In DNA, the CDR3 is TGTGCCAGCAGTTCCCCTGGGTCAGGGGGATCCTACGAGCAGTACTTC. It specifies CASSSPGSGGSYEQYF.

The chain links TRBV5-4 to TRBJ2-2, with 12 bases lining up with TRBD1. The V gene's germline CDR1 is SGHNT and CDR2 YYREEE (reference sequence). With 4 bases clipped from V and 6 bases from J, the junction kept 4 bases outside the gene matches. The CDR3 has 15 amino acids. The chain's CDR3 is CASSRGQGASGELFF. CDR3 nucleotide sequence: TGTGCCAGCAGCAGGGGACAGGGGGCTTCCGGGGAGCTGTTTTTT.

The chain joins TRBV11-2 to TRBJ2-3, with TRBD1 identical over 8 bases. Germline CDR1 and CDR2: SGHAT and FQNNGV. With V trimmed by 4 bases and J by 0 bases, 6 bases remained unmatched. The CDR3 runs 16 residues. The CDR3 loop reads CASSSRQGRSTDTQYF. CDR3 in DNA: TGTGCCAGCAGCTCCCGACAGGGGAGGAGCACAGATACGCAGTATTTT.

This clonotype was observed a few times. The chain uses TRBV14 and TRBJ2-1; 9 nucleotides match TRBD2. The germline V gene has CDR1 SGHDN and CDR2 FVKESK. This CDR3 is built from 18 residues. J gave up 10 bases and V 0 bases, and 16 bases lay outside the gene matches. CDR3 DNA: TGTGCCAGCAGCCAAGATCTTTCGGGGACTAGCTCACCGGGGGAGCAGTTCTTC. Translation gives CASSQDLSGTSSPGEQFF.

The rearrangement joins TRBV20-1 to TRBJ2-7, with D perhaps TRBD1 or TRBD2 (5 bases each). CDR3 size: 12 residues. V lost 0 bases to trimming and J lost 6 bases, with 9 bases between them. Germline assignment: CDR1 DFQATT and CDR2 SNEGSKA (reference sequence). This CDR3 reads CSARDQGPEQYF. As DNA, the CDR3 is TGCAGTGCTAGAGATCAGGGACCCGAGCAGTACTTC.

This clonotype was recorded many times. V and J are TRBV7-9 and TRBJ1-1; the D is unclear. V was cut by 1 base and J by 1 base, with 7 bases left in between. Germline CDR1 reads SEHNR; CDR2 reads FQNEAQ (reference sequence). There are 14 residues in the CDR3. The CDR3 spells CASSLVAGNTEAFF. DNA for the CDR3: TGTGCCAGCAGCTTAGTGGCAGGGAACACTGAAGCTTTCTTT.

There are a few counts of this clonotype. The V and J genes are TRBV29-1 and TRBJ2-7; tentatively, D is TRBD1 (6 bases). With 5 bases removed from V and 1 base from J, the gap between germline ends came to 15 bases. The V gene's germline CDR1 is SQVTM and CDR2 ANQGSEA. The CDR3 has 14 residues. This CDR3 is CSVRGQDRSYEQYF. CDR3 DNA sequence: TGCAGCGTTAGGGGACAAGACAGATCCTACGAGCAGTACTTC.

This clonotype was counted many times. The chain uses TRBV4-1 and TRBJ2-1; 10 positions agree with TRBD2. Germline V gene lookup returns CDR1 MGHRA and CDR2 YSYEKL. V lost 1 base to trimming and J lost 9 bases; unmatched junction nucleotides: 6. There are 15 residues in the CDR3. CDR3 residues: CASSQGERGGIEQFF. CDR3 in DNA: TGCGCCAGCAGCCAAGGCGAGCGGGGGGGGATTGAGCAGTTCTTC.

V usage is TRBV29-1 and J usage is TRBJ2-7, with D unresolved. The CDR3 spans 12 residues. Germline V gene sequence: CDR1 SQVTM, CDR2 ANQGSEA. V was trimmed by 4 bases and J by 2 bases, leaving 9 bases between them. CDR3 nucleotide sequence: TGCAGCGTTGGCCAGTCACCCTACGAGCAGTACTTC. It encodes CSVGQSPYEQYF.

This clonotype showed up many times. The chain is built from TRBV7-2 and TRBJ2-3, with 14 bases fitting TRBD2. The CDR3 is 16 residues long. Germline-derived CDR1 and CDR2 are SGHTA and FQGNSA. V dropped 5 bases and J dropped 1; count of bases not matched to a gene: 2. CDR3 in amino acids: CASSMTSGGGTDTQYF. CDR3 nucleotide sequence: TGTGCCAGCAGCATGACTAGCGGGGGGGGCACAGATACGCAGTATTTT.

This clonotype was counted at least ten times. The V and J genes are TRBV6-5 and TRBJ1-1; tentatively, D is TRBD1 (6 bases). This CDR3 is built from 17 residues. Germline assignment: CDR1 MNHEY and CDR2 SVGAGI. V was clipped by 0 bases and J by 1 base, with 15 bases between them. CDR3 in amino acids: CASSYSSGRGENTEAFF. In DNA, the CDR3 is TGTGCCAGCAGTTACTCGAGTGGTAGGGGGGAGAACACTGAAGCTTTCTTT.

The sample holds many counts of this clonotype. This chain connects TRBV28 to TRBJ1-1, with TRBD1 matching over 11 bases. The CDR3 length is 16 residues. CDR1 is MDHEN, CDR2 SYDVKM, per germline. V shed 4 bases and J 3 bases; nucleotides not matched to a gene: 7. The CDR3 is CASSSGTGGGYTEAFF. The CDR3 DNA reads as TGTGCCAGCAGTTCCGGGACAGGGGGGGGATACACTGAAGCTTTCTTT.

This clonotype was counted at least ten times. The chain couples TRBV5-6 to TRBJ2-7; 9 bases are shared with TRBD1. J gave up 3 bases and V 4 bases, and 5 bases lay outside the gene matches. Looked up from germline, CDR1 is SGHDT and CDR2 is YYEEEE. This CDR3 has 14 amino acids. The CDR3 nucleotides read TGTGCCAGCAGCCCCCGACAGGGGGGCTACGAGCAGTACTTC. Its translation: CASSPRQGGYEQYF. The whole variable domain, remainder taken from reference TRBV5-6 and TRBJ2-7, is DAGVTQSPTHLIKTRGQQVTLRCSPKSGHDTVSWYQQALGQGPQFIFQYYEEEERQRGNFPDRFSGHQFPNYSSELNVNALLLGDSALYLCASSPRQGGYEQYFGPGTRLTVT.

This clonotype was recorded at least ten times. The chain recombines TRBV12-3 or TRBV12-4 with TRBJ2-2; possibly TRBD1 or TRBD2 for D (6 bases each). V was trimmed by 8 bases and J by 3 bases, leaving 22 bases between them. The CDR3 is 17 amino acids. CDR3 sequence: CASWGAIQRGYTGELFF. The CDR3 DNA is TGTGCCAGCTGGGGGGCCATCCAACGGGGTTACACCGGGGAGCTGTTTTTT.

The chain employs TRBV28 and TRBJ2-3; D ambiguous. The germline CDR1 and CDR2 sequences are MDHEN and SYDVKM. This CDR3 spans 14 amino acids. V was clipped by 7 bases and J by 2 bases, with 13 bases between them. The CDR3 DNA reads as TGTGCCAGCACGAAGGGCACCTTCACAGATACGCAGTATTTT. Translated, it gives CASTKGTFTDTQYF.

In its sample, this clonotype was seen many times. The chain has TRBV7-8 and TRBJ2-5; 8 bases are shared with TRBD1. The germline V gene has CDR1 SGHVS and CDR2 FQNEAQ. This CDR3 has 17 amino acids. V was clipped by 0 bases and J by 4 bases; unmatched bases: 10. The CDR3 DNA reads as TGTGCCAGCAGCTTAGCGTATGGACAGGGAAACGGAGAGACCCAGTACTTC. It codes for CASSLAYGQGNGETQYF.

This clonotype was seen only a few times. This chain connects TRBV19 to TRBJ1-2; no firm D call. The germline V and J ends were trimmed by 6 bases and 3 bases, with 8 bases remaining between them. CDR1 and CDR2 (germline): LNHDA, SQIVND (reference sequence). The CDR3 has 12 residues. CDR3 DNA: TGTGCCAGTAGCGCGGGTTACTATGGCTACACCTTC. It translates to CASSAGYYGYTF. Variable domain in full (rest from reference TRBV19 and TRBJ1-2): DGGITQSPKYLFRKEGQNVTLSCEQNLNHDAMYWYRQDPGQGLRLIYYSQIVNDFQKGDIAEGYSVSREKKESFPLTVTSAQKNPTAFYLCASSAGYYGYTFGSGTRLTVV.

In this sample, this clonotype turned up a few times. The chain links TRBV29-1 to TRBJ2-2; 8 bases agree with TRBD1. The CDR3 is made up of 14 amino acids. The V gene's germline CDR1 is SQVTM and CDR2 ANQGSEA. Trimming cost V 7 bases and J 4 bases; bases outside gene matches: 8. CDR3 coding DNA: TGCAGCGCTAGGACAGGGATGTCCACCGGGGAGCTGTTTTTT. Residues: CSARTGMSTGELFF.

About this clonotype itself: A much more abundant neighbour one base away suggests this may be a read error. The rearrangement links TRBV12-3 or TRBV12-4 to TRBJ1-4; D is unresolved. CDR3 size: 14 residues. CDR3 residues: CASSLAAANEKPFF. CDR3 DNA sequence: TGTGCCAGCAGTTTAGCTGCGGCTAATGAAAAACCGTTTTTT.

This clonotype occurred many times. The chain employs TRBV6-5 and TRBJ2-1; D remains unclear. The CDR3 runs to 14 residues. Per germline, CDR1 MNHEY and CDR2 SVGAGI. The V end lost 4 bases, the J end lost 3 bases, and 10 bases lay between the germline ends. The CDR3 DNA reads TGTGCCAGCAGTTCCCCCGATGGCTACAATGAGCAGTTCTTC. As protein: CASSSPDGYNEQFF.

Many counts were recorded for this clonotype. J is TRBJ2-5 and V is TRBV10-3; D gene ambiguous. Germline V CDR1 and CDR2: ENHRY, SYGVKD. The ends were cut back, 6 bases at V and 2 bases at J, with 19 bases in the middle. There are 16 residues in the CDR3. CDR3 DNA sequence: TGTGCCATCAGGCCCGGGCCCCCAAATGGGCAAGAGACCCAGTACTTC. This translates into CAIRPGPPNGQETQYF.

This clonotype showed up many times. CDR3 residues: CASSLLRGIGEQFF. The CDR3, as DNA: TGTGCCAGCAGTTTATTGCGGGGAATAGGTGAGCAGTTCTTC. The chain combines TRBV12-3 or TRBV12-4 with TRBJ2-1; D is possibly TRBD2 (6 bases). Trimming removed 2 bases from V and 9 bases from J, with 14 bases in between. CDR3 length: 14 residues.

V gene TRBV12-3 or TRBV12-4 combines with J gene TRBJ2-5; D gene uncertain. The CDR3 runs to 12 residues. Trimming pared 7 bases from V and 10 bases from J, leaving 16 bases between. CDR3 sequence: CASTPAPPNQYF. For the CDR3, the DNA is TGTGCCAGCACCCCGGCCCCCCCCAACCAGTACTTC.